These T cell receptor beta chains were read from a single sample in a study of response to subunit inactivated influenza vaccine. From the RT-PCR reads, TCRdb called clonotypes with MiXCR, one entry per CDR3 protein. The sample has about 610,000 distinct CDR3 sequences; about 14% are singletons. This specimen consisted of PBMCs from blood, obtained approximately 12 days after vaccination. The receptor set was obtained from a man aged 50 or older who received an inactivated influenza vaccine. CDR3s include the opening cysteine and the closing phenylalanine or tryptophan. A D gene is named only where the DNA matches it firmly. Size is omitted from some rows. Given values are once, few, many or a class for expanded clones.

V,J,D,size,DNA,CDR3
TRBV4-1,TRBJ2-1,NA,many,TGCGCCAGCAGCCGACGGGGGCAGGTGAGCTCCTACAATGAGCAGTTCTTC,CASSRRGQVSSYNEQFF
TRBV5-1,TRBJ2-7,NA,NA,TGCGCCAGCAGGCAACCGGGGAGCTCCTACGAGCAGTACTTC,CASRQPGSSYEQYF
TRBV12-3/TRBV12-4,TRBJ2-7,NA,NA,TGTGCCAGCAGGAGGGGGGCGAGCGGGATACCTAACGAGCAGTACTTC,CASRRGASGIPNEQYF
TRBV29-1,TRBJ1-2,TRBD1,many,TGCAGCTGTTCATCAGGGGGGGACGGAGGCTATGGCTACACCTTC,CSCSSGGDGGYGYTF
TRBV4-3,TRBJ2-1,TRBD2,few,TGCGCCAGCAGCCGACGGCGGCGGGAGGGCCTAAATGAGCAGTTCTTC,CASSRRRREGLNEQFF
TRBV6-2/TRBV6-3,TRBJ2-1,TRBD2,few,TGTGCCAGCAGTTCCCCGACTAGCGGGAGTCGTAGCAATGAGCAGTTCTTC,CASSSPTSGSRSNEQFF
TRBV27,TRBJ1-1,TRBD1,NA,TGTGCCAGCAGTCCTGTACAGGGGTCGGGCACTGAAGCTTTCTTT,CASSPVQGSGTEAFF
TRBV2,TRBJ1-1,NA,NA,TGTGCCAGCAGCCGCAACGGGAGGGGCACTGAAGCTTTCTTT,CASSRNGRGTEAFF
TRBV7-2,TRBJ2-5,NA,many,TGTGCCAGCAGCTTAGGGGCGAGACAAGAGACCCAGTACTTC,CASSLGARQETQYF
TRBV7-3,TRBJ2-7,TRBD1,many,TGTGCCAGCAGCTTAATGCCGCCGGGACAGGGAAGAAGCGAGCAGTACTTC,CASSLMPPGQGRSEQYF
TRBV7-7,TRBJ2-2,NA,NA,TGTGCTAGCAGTGATAGGGTTAACACCGGGGAGCTGTTTTTT,CASSDRVNTGELFF
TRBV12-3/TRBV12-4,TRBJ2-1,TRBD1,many,TGTGCCAGCACCAGCGGGACAGGGTACAATGAGCAGTTCTTC,CASTSGTGYNEQFF
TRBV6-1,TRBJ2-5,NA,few,TGTGCCAGCAGACTACAACCCCCTGGATCAGAGAGGAGAGAGACCCAGTACTTC,CASRLQPPGSERRETQYF
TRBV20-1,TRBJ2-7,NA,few,TGCAGTGCTAGAGCCAGTTCCTACGAGCAGTACTTC,CSARASSYEQYF
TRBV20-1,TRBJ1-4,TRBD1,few,TGCAGTGCTAGGCAAGCCCAGGGGGTGACAACGAGAAAACTGTTTTTT,CSARQAQGVTTRKLFF
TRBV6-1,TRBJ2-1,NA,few,TGTGCCAGCAGCCGTGGGTTGGGCCTTAGCTCCTACAATGAGCAGTTCTTC,CASSRGLGLSSYNEQFF
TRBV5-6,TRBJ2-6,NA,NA,TGTGCCAGCAGCTTGCTGCCCGGGGCCAACGTCCTGACTTTC,CASSLLPGANVLTF
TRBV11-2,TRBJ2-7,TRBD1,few,TGTGCCAGCAGCTCCCGCCAGGGGGTAACTCTCTACGAGCAGTACTTC,CASSSRQGVTLYEQYF
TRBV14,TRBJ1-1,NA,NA,TGTGCCAGCAGCCAAGTGGCGGGGGACCCTGAAGCTTTCTTT,CASSQVAGDPEAFF
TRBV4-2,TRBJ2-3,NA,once,TGTGCCAGCAGCCAAGGAGGGAGCAGGAGCACAGATACGCAGTATTTT,CASSQGGSRSTDTQYF
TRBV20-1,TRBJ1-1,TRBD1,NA,TGCAGTGCACAACAGGGGGCGCAAACTGAAGCTTTCTTT,CSAQQGAQTEAFF
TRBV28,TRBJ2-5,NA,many,TGTGCCAGCAGTCGGACTGGCTATCAAGAGACCCAGTACTTC,CASSRTGYQETQYF
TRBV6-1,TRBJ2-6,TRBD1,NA,TGTGCCAGCACCCCAAGACAGGGATCTGGGGCCAACGTCCTGACTTTC,CASTPRQGSGANVLTF